A selection of T cell receptor beta chains follows, all from one sample in a study of CD8+CD57+ T cells in acquired aplastic anemia. TCRdb re-analysed the reads in MiXCR, keeping a single row per CDR3 protein. The sample carries 150,000 to 200,000 distinct CDR3 sequences, over 60% recorded once. Sequencing was performed on sorted CD4+, CD8+, or CD8+CD57+ T cells (not recorded which) from PBMCs. These receptors came from a human donor with severe aplastic anemia or a healthy control (not recorded which). CDR3s include the opening cysteine and the closing phenylalanine or tryptophan. The order of the fields is V gene, J gene, CDR3 protein.

V gene: TRBV20-1; J gene: TRBJ1-2; CDR3 protein: CSAPGVNTGGYGYTF
V gene: TRBV25-1; J gene: TRBJ2-2; CDR3 protein: CASSVSLGQGTGELFF
V gene: TRBV7-9; J gene: TRBJ2-5; CDR3 protein: CASSQRTGGEETQYF
V gene: TRBV2; J gene: TRBJ2-5; CDR3 protein: CAVARQGTQETQYF
V gene: TRBV7-9; J gene: TRBJ2-1; CDR3 protein: CASSRGPPRNEQFF
V gene: TRBV15; J gene: TRBJ2-1; CDR3 protein: CATMISGRPINEQFF
V gene: TRBV20-1; J gene: TRBJ2-1; CDR3 protein: CSASDPNEQFF
V gene: TRBV20-1; J gene: TRBJ2-7; CDR3 protein: CSASPNRVSYEQYF
V gene: TRBV19; J gene: TRBJ2-7; CDR3 protein: CASSDRDRGYEQYF
V gene: TRBV2; J gene: TRBJ1-6; CDR3 protein: CVSSEWRAGDNNSPLHF
V gene: TRBV9; J gene: TRBJ1-4; CDR3 protein: CASSPVSGAGEKLFF
V gene: TRBV10-3; J gene: TRBJ2-5; CDR3 protein: CAISVAGGRETQYF
V gene: TRBV19; J gene: TRBJ1-2; CDR3 protein: CASSIGGPGPTRYTF
V gene: TRBV9; J gene: TRBJ2-7; CDR3 protein: CASSVALGQGADEQYF
V gene: TRBV20-1; J gene: TRBJ1-1; CDR3 protein: CSASRTENTEAFF
V gene: TRBV5-5; J gene: TRBJ2-3; CDR3 protein: CASTPRGLATPDTQYF
V gene: TRBV7-9; J gene: TRBJ2-5; CDR3 protein: CATQTAGGLETQYF
V gene: TRBV7-2; J gene: TRBJ1-5; CDR3 protein: CASSPVWSQPQHF